This T cell receptor beta chain was found in a study of T cell responses to AZD1222 COVID-19 vaccine (dated by TCRdb to 2020 to 2022). Some background on the complete study: AZD1222 recipients with second doses at about 4 weeks or about 12 weeks were pooled, because spike-specific TCR depth and breadth did not differ between schedules. A total of 233 trial participants underwent TCR sequencing, of whom about 210 received two doses of AZD1222 and 26 received two doses of the MenACWY control vaccine. Trial participants were enrolled by age into subgroups of 18-55, 56-69 and 70-plus years, and 148, 28 and 57 TCR-sequenced participants, respectively, were included in these subgroups.

The paper's findings and limits, for the study overall: Participants were mostly white British, with more females than males. The authors suggested clonal diversity may have been underestimated. In the small 56-69-year group, the increase in depth fell short of significance, most likely because of low power. After two AZD1222 doses, spike-specific TCR breadth and depth were significantly higher than at day 0 and than in MenACWY recipients. Because no samples from the day 14 peak response were available, repertoires could be characterized only after the peak T cell response. The vaccine-associated CD4 TCRs covered the entire spike protein, and the dominant responses fell in regions 160-218 and 743-854. Conclusions about previously exposed vaccinees are limited, since just six AZD1222 recipients were seropositive for SARS-CoV-2 at baseline. Reportedly, close to half of the unique spike-specific TCRs recognized epitopes lying outside the regions that are mutated in the B.1.351 and B.1.1.7 variants.

The V and J ends are trimmed by 1 base and 4 bases, leaving 8 bases between them. The CDR3 starts with the cysteine, ends with the phenylalanine, and has 13 residues. Only CDR3 DNA remains: 39 bases, in frame from the first base. For CDR1 and CDR2, the germline V gene lists SGHAT and FQNNGV. The CDR3 regions of human TCRbeta chains were analyzed by immunosequencing. On the study's bioinformatics: Repertoire TCRs were matched against a reference library of SARS-CoV-2-specific TCRs generated with the MIRA antigen-specificity platform. Breadth was defined as the fraction of unique TCRs that were SARS-CoV-2-associated, and depth was defined as the fraction of total T cells that were SARS-CoV-2-associated. Using the MIRA data, each spike-specific TCR was mapped to the spike region that the TCR reacts to and placed in a CD4 or CD8 class. Log10-transformed breadth and depth values were compared by one-way ANOVA with Sidak's multiple comparisons tests. In its TCRdb copy, this immuneACCESS table keeps in-frame sequences only and misses some clones. Where compared with another copy, unresolved V genes explain less than half of these, and the others have no known cause. V, J and clone size were drawn from that table, and D and trimming were deduced from the DNA. Here the sample has 100,000 or so clones; roughly 85% occur a single time. The leading ten clones occupy 2.5% to 3% of the sample.

Comment on this clone: No cognate antigen has been identified for it. Base-call qualities are not available, and no considerably larger clone is one nucleotide away.

Taken with the paper, the label for time point translates to: baseline before first vaccination. Vaccinee samples came from UK trials COV001 and COV002, including a single-blind randomized controlled phase 2/3 trial of AZD1222 (ChAdOx1 nCoV-19) in healthy adults. Trial participant PBMC samples were collected at day 0 and day 28 after the second dose for TCRbeta chain sequencing. This sequence uses TRBV11-2 and TRBJ2-7; no D gene is confidently identified. This TCR derives from an adult in good health. The sequences come from peripheral blood, collected on day 0 of AZD1222 vaccination. In nucleotides, the sequence is TGTGCCAGCAGCTTAGCCCAGTTATACGAGCAGTACTTC. Translated, this gives CASSLAQLYEQYF.